The TCR beta chain described here comes from a study of blood T cell repertoires in COVID-19. Across the whole study: Italy, Spain and the United States were the sources of the convalescent and acute COVID-19 samples. PBMCs, B-cell-depleted T cells, or T cells were the source of the cDNA or gDNA that made up the material.

The J segment lost 6 bases and the V segment lost 2 bases, leaving 10 bases of the junction unmatched. The CDR3 has 15 amino acids. CDR1 SGHNT and CDR2 YYREEE come from the germline V gene (reference sequence). Only in-frame clones appear in the TCRdb table, and some are missing; sequencing was by immunoSEQ multiplex PCR. The data contain some 14,000 clones, 70% to 90% of them singletons. V gene TRBV5-4 combines with J gene TRBJ2-7; 8 positions agree with TRBD1. This clonotype was sampled from a human donor with active COVID-19. The donor label of this sample is uncertain. The sample comprised peripheral blood. The CDR3 DNA follows: TGTGCCAGCAGCTTTGGACAGGGCGAAGATGTCGAGCAGTACTTC. This encodes CASSFGQGEDVEQYF. The whole variable domain, remainder taken from reference TRBV5-4 and TRBJ2-7, is ETGVTQSPTHLIKTRGQQVTLRCSSQSGHNTVSWYQQALGQGPQFIFQYYREEENGRGNFPPRFSGLQFPNYSSELNVNALELDDSALYLCASSFGQGEDVEQYFGPGTRLTVT.